The 11 T cell receptor beta chains below come from one sample, sequenced in a study of tumor-infiltrating lymphocytes in oesophageal squamous cell carcinoma. TCRdb re-called the PCR reads with MiXCR, one entry per CDR3 protein. The sample records about 2,600 distinct CDR3 sequences, 14% to 15% being singletons. The source material was esophageal tumor tissue. The receptors derive from a male donor with esophageal squamous cell carcinoma.

This clonotype came up many times. V is TRBV27 and J is TRBJ1-2, with TRBD1 as a possible D gene (6 bases). Trimming took off 7 bases at V and 0 bases at J, with 21 bases between the two ends. The CDR3 is 17 amino acids. Germline-derived CDR1 and CDR2 are MNHEY and SMNVEV (reference sequence). The CDR3 DNA reads TGTGCCAGCACCCCATCCTCCGGGACACAAGCTAACTATGGCTACACCTTC. This translates into CASTPSSGTQANYGYTF.

There are many counts of this clonotype. Since no conserved phenylalanine or tryptophan closes the CDR3, a read error is the likely cause. The DNA is left out, because the CDR3 cannot be placed on it with certainty; the CDR3 is given as TCRdb lists it. CDR3 protein: CASSLDRTGVNGYTFGS. This rearrangement joins TRBV7-2 to TRBJ2-1; TRBD1, as called in the table, went unchecked against the DNA. The germline CDR1 and CDR2 sequences are SGHTA and FQGNSA. The CDR3 numbers 17 amino acids, ends counted.

This clonotype is judged medium-sized. The gene calls are TRBV10-2 and TRBJ2-7; no clear D gene. Germline V gene data show CDR1 as WSHSY and CDR2 as SAAADI. Deletions cut 4 bases from V and 3 bases from J, with 4 bases between. This CDR3 has 11 residues. The CDR3 spells CASSGLYEQYF. The CDR3 nucleotides read TGCGCCAGCAGTGGACTCTACGAGCAGTACTTC.

In this sample, this clonotype turned up many times. V is TRBV5-6 and J is TRBJ2-5; maybe TRBD2 (5 bases). Germline CDR1 and CDR2: SGHDT and YYEEEE. Trimming stripped 2 bases from V and 4 bases from J, with 12 bases between. There are 14 residues in the CDR3. CDR3 nucleotides: TGTGCCAGCAGCTTCACAGCAGAGGGAGAGACCCAGTACTTC. It codes for CASSFTAEGETQYF.

This clonotype was seen more than once but under ten times. For the CDR3, the DNA is TGCGCCAGCAGCTTATCGACCCCTCCCCACACCGGGGAGCTGTTTTTT. Translation: CASSLSTPPHTGELFF. This chain uses TRBV5-1 with TRBJ2-2, with no clear D. CDR3 size: 16 residues. Germline CDR1 is SGHRS and CDR2 is YFSETQ. V was cut by 2 bases and J by 3 bases, with 14 bases left in between.

In this sample, this clonotype turned up many times. A much larger clone sits a single nucleotide away, making a read error possible. The chain recombines TRBV28 with TRBJ2-1; TRBD2 might be the D (6 bases). The J call may be incorrect, as the DNA end agrees better with TRBJ2-7. The germline V gene encodes CDR1 MDHEN and CDR2 SYDVKM. There are 14 residues in the CDR3. The CDR3 bases are TGTGCCAGCAATGTACCGGGAGCCTACAATGAGCAGTACTTC. It translates to CASNVPGAYNEQYF.

This clonotype was observed at least ten times. This CDR3 reads CASSQIMGSPNTEAFF. The CDR3 DNA sequence: TGTGCCAGCAGCCAAATCATGGGCAGCCCAAACACTGAAGCTTTCTTT. V is TRBV4-2 and J is TRBJ1-1; D call uncertain. Germline CDR1 LGHNA, CDR2 YNFKEQ. Trimming shortened V by 2 bases and J by 2 bases, and 15 bases separated the two germline ends. The CDR3 runs 16 residues.

This clonotype has a count of ten or more. The V and J genes are TRBV19 and TRBJ1-4; no firm D call. CDR3 length: 13 residues. V was trimmed by 3 bases and J by 4 bases, leaving 6 bases between them. In germline, CDR1 is LNHDA, CDR2 SQIVND (reference sequence). The CDR3 coding sequence is TGTGCCAGTAGTATGCGGTTTAATGAAAAACTGTTTTTT. Protein sequence: CASSMRFNEKLFF.

This clonotype has a count of ten or more. The V gene is TRBV18, the J gene TRBJ2-6; a weak D match, TRBD1 (6 bases). The germline gives CDR1 KGHSH, CDR2 LQKENI. The CDR3 is 18 amino acids. V gave up 0 bases and J gave up 1 base, with 13 bases separating them. The CDR3 is CASSPPISRGSGANVLTF. Written as DNA, the CDR3 is TGTGCCAGCTCACCACCGATATCCAGGGGATCTGGGGCCAACGTCCTGACTTTC.

This clonotype showed up many times. The rearrangement uses TRBV6-1 and TRBJ1-5; the D gene is possibly TRBD1 (5 bases). Germline V CDR1 and CDR2: MNHNS, SASEGT. This CDR3 region has 15 residues. V was shortened by 1 base and J by 4 bases, with 11 bases between the two germline ends. DNA for the CDR3: TGTGCCAGCAGTGAAGGCTCAGGGCTTAATCAGCCCCAGCATTTT. This sequence encodes CASSEGSGLNQPQHF.

V usage is TRBV24-1 and J usage is TRBJ2-7, with 9 bases that match TRBD1. The ends lost 4 bases at V and 7 bases at J; junction bases unmatched: 7. Germline-derived CDR1 and CDR2 are KGHDR and SFDVKD. This CDR3 has 14 residues. The CDR3 DNA follows: TGTGCCACCAGTGAGGCCGGGACAGGGTTTGAGCAGTACTTC. Amino acid sequence: CATSEAGTGFEQYF.